The 30 T cell receptor beta chains below all came from one sample that was sequenced in a study of cytomegalovirus exposure and HLA in healthy donors listed by TCRdb under 2017. The library relied on the immunoSEQ multiplex PCR assay. The multiplex PCR relied on a mix of 60 forward primers for TCR Vbeta segments and 13 reverse primers for TCR Jbeta segments. In TCRdb, the immuneACCESS table is reduced to in-frame sequences with V and J assigned. These tables do not hold every clone; where another copy was compared, an unresolved V gene accounts for under half, and the others remain unexplained. The sample table records 150,000 to 200,000 clones; around nine tenths of these occur just once. 0.7% to 1% of the sample is held by the ten biggest clonotypes. Sequenced sample: PBMCs. All receptors derive from a woman between 25 and 40 years old in good health and CMV-seronegative.

The rearrangement joins TRBV29-1 to TRBJ1-6; TRBD1 is a possible D gene (5 bases). V gave up 6 bases and J gave up 14 bases, with 20 bases separating them. There are 13 residues in the CDR3. Germline-derived CDR1 and CDR2 are SQVTM and ANQGSEA. CDR3: CSVLHSSGGTLHF. CDR3 nucleotides: TGCAGCGTCCTACATTCGTCGGGGGGGACCCTCCACTTT.

A few counts support this clone. This chain joins TRBV6-1 and TRBJ1-2; D gene unclear. Germline-derived CDR1 and CDR2 are MNHNS and SASEGT. This CDR3 has 13 residues. Trimming shortened V by 10 bases and J by 3 bases, and 15 bases separated the two germline ends. The CDR3 nucleotides read TGTGCCATCCTCCGCTTGGCTCACTATGGCTACACCTTC. It encodes CAILRLAHYGYTF.

This clone showed up just once. The chain combines TRBV28 with TRBJ1-4; D might be TRBD1 (6 bases). The V gene's germline CDR1 is MDHEN and CDR2 SYDVKM. The V and J ends lost 8 bases and 6 bases respectively, with 13 bases between them. The CDR3 runs to 13 residues. This CDR3 reads CASLGGSYEKLFF. In DNA form, the CDR3 reads TGTGCCAGCTTAGGGGGAAGTTATGAAAAACTGTTTTTT.

For the CDR3, the DNA is TGTGCCAGCAGCTTAGCCGGGAGGAGGTACGAGCAGTACTTC. Protein: CASSLAGRRYEQYF. The chain uses TRBV7-6 and TRBJ2-7, with 7 bases matching TRBD2. The CDR3 is made up of 14 amino acids. Trimming took 0 bases from V and 4 from J; bases not matched to a gene: 3. Germline V lookup: CDR1 SGHVS, CDR2 FNYEAQ.

The J gene is TRBJ2-7, the V gene TRBV30; 15 bases agree with TRBD2. Germline V CDR1 and CDR2: GTSNPN, SVGIG (reference sequence). J lost 3 bases, V lost 5 bases, and 8 bases had no gene match. The CDR3 extends over 16 amino acids. CDR3 residues: CAWGLAGGYFNYEQYF. The DNA for the CDR3 is TGTGCCTGGGGACTAGCGGGAGGGTATTTTAACTACGAGCAGTACTTC.

V is TRBV30 and J is TRBJ1-1, with D uncertain. CDR1 and CDR2 (germline): GTSNPN, SVGIG (reference sequence). The CDR3 covers 11 residues. V dropped 8 bases and J dropped 4 bases, with 11 bases sitting between them. The DNA of the CDR3 is TGTGCCCATATGAGCCGCACTGAAGCTTTCTTT. Protein sequence: CAHMSRTEAFF.

This chain connects TRBV28 to TRBJ2-3; 7 bases line up with TRBD2. The V segment lost 6 bases and the J segment 14 bases; nucleotides outside the gene matches: 5. The CDR3 spans 10 residues. Germline values: CDR1 MDHEN, CDR2 SYDVKM. CDR3 protein: CASRAGALYF. The CDR3, as DNA: TGTGCCAGCAGGGCGGGAGCTCTGTATTTT.

This chain links TRBV9 with TRBJ2-2; 11 bases fit TRBD2. CDR3 size: 18 residues. The V and J ends lost 2 bases and 0 bases, in that order; junction bases with no gene match: 6. CDR1 and CDR2 from the germline V gene are SGDLS and YYNGEE. CDR3 DNA sequence: TGTGCCAGCAGCGTTCTTAGCGGGAGGGCCTCGAACACCGGGGAGCTGTTTTTT. Its translation is CASSVLSGRASNTGELFF.

This clone showed up just once. The chain carries TRBV5-1 and TRBJ2-3, with D perhaps matching TRBD1 (8 bases). The CDR3 runs to 13 residues. Germline V gene data show CDR1 as SGHRS and CDR2 as YFSETQ. The V and J ends lost 4 bases and 10 bases respectively, with 16 bases between them. CDR3 DNA sequence: TGCGCCAGCAGCAACAGGGGGGGCTCCGCGCAGTATTTT. Its translation: CASSNRGGSAQYF.

J is TRBJ2-1 and V is TRBV29-1; D uncertain. Looked up from germline, CDR1 is SQVTM and CDR2 is ANQGSEA. Between the trimmed V and J ends, which lost 7 bases and 6 bases, there was a span of 16 bases. CDR3 length: 13 amino acids. The CDR3 spells CSALTKLVNEQFF. CDR3 nucleotides: TGCAGCGCGCTGACAAAATTGGTCAATGAGCAGTTCTTC.

The chain employs TRBV10-2 and TRBJ1-1; D possibly corresponds to TRBD1 (5 bases). There are 15 residues in the CDR3. Per the germline V gene, CDR1 is WSHSY and CDR2 is SAAADI. V lost 2 bases and J lost 0, with 10 bases in between. The CDR3 region has the DNA TGCGCCAGCAGTGAGACAGGAGAGATGAACACTGAAGCTTTCTTT. Amino acid sequence: CASSETGEMNTEAFF.

This chain uses TRBV5-4 with TRBJ2-5; 7 bases are shared with TRBD1. V dropped 9 bases and J dropped 5; count of bases not matched to a gene: 13. CDR1 SGHNT and CDR2 YYREEE come from the germline V gene (reference sequence). There are 14 residues in the CDR3. DNA for the CDR3: TGTGCCACCTCGCAGGGGGAAGGGCGGGAGACCCAGTACTTC. This translates into CATSQGEGRETQYF.

This chain joins TRBV5-5 and TRBJ2-2, with unresolved D. The germline V and J ends were trimmed by 1 base and 1 base, with 8 bases remaining between them. CDR3 length: 15 residues. Germline CDR1 is SGHKS and CDR2 is YYEKEE (reference sequence). CDR3 in DNA: TGTGCCAGCAGCTTGTTATCAGGGAACACCGGGGAGCTGTTTTTT. It codes for CASSLLSGNTGELFF.

As DNA, the CDR3 is TGTGCCAGCAGAAGAGGGACAGGGCAGGAAGCTTTCTTT. Translating gives CASRRGTGQEAFF. The rearrangement uses TRBV27 and TRBJ1-1, with 9 bases identical to TRBD1. Germline CDR1 reads MNHEY; CDR2 reads SMNVEV (reference sequence). Unmatched junction bases numbered 7, after V lost 6 bases and J lost 8 bases. This CDR3 has 13 residues.

The chain is built from TRBV7-8 and TRBJ2-3, with a weak D call TRBD2 (6 bases). Trimming left V 3 bases short and J 6 bases short, with 10 bases between. Germline V gives CDR1 SGHVS, CDR2 FQNEAQ. The CDR3 length is 13 residues. CDR3 loop: CASSLAGRDTQYF. The CDR3 DNA reads as TGTGCCAGCAGCTTGGCGGGGCGGGATACGCAGTATTTT.

The rearrangement joins TRBV5-1 to TRBJ1-3, with unresolved D. The V and J ends lost 1 base and 4 bases respectively, with 6 bases between them. The CDR3 spans 13 residues. CDR1 is SGHRS, CDR2 YFSETQ, per germline. CDR3 loop: CASSLFSGNTIYF. DNA for the CDR3: TGCGCCAGCAGCTTGTTTTCGGGAAACACCATATATTTT.

This chain connects TRBV19 to TRBJ1-1; 11 positions agree with TRBD1. The CDR3 spans 15 residues. Germline assignment: CDR1 LNHDA and CDR2 SQIVND (reference sequence). Trimming removed 5 bases from V and 4 bases from J; junction bases left unmatched: 6. The CDR3 DNA is TGTGCCAGTAGTCCCCGGACAGGGGGCCGCACTGAAGCTTTCTTT. Protein sequence: CASSPRTGGRTEAFF.

The chain has TRBV28 and TRBJ2-7; tentatively, D is TRBD2 (5 bases). Trimming stripped 4 bases from V and 12 bases from J, with 19 bases between. Germline V gene sequence: CDR1 MDHEN, CDR2 SYDVKM. The CDR3 runs 13 residues. In DNA, the CDR3 is TGTGCCAGCAGTTCCACCCTTAGCGCCTTAACGTACTTC. Translation gives CASSSTLSALTYF.

V usage is TRBV28 and J usage is TRBJ1-1; 8 nucleotides line up with TRBD1. V lost 3 bases, J lost 6 bases, and 6 bases stayed unmatched. This CDR3 is 14 amino acids long. From germline, CDR1 is MDHEN and CDR2 SYDVKM. CDR3 sequence (DNA): TGTGCCAGCAGTTTCGGGACAGGCGGCCCTGAAGCTTTCTTT. It is translated as CASSFGTGGPEAFF.

The V gene is TRBV5-1, the J gene TRBJ2-5, with D tentatively TRBD1 (6 bases). With the DNA end fitting TRBJ2-7 better, the J assignment may be wrong. Germline CDR1 reads SGHRS; CDR2 reads YFSETQ. The CDR3 has 15 residues. The chain's CDR3 is CASSPEQGRVYEQYF. DNA of the CDR3: TGCGCCAGCAGCCCGGAACAGGGCCGGGTCTACGAGCAGTACTTC.

V is TRBV27 and J is TRBJ2-3; 7 nucleotides align to TRBD2. The CDR3 has 14 amino acids. V gave up 3 bases and J gave up 6 bases; unmatched junction bases: 6. Germline V gives CDR1 MNHEY, CDR2 SMNVEV (reference sequence). The CDR3: CASSLGGTYDTQYF. Here the CDR3 DNA reads TGTGCCAGCAGTTTGGGAGGGACCTACGATACGCAGTATTTT.

The chain uses TRBV11-3 and TRBJ1-1, with a possible D match to TRBD1 (5 bases). Trimming left V 5 bases short and J 7 bases short, with 17 bases between. CDR3 length: 14 amino acids. Per the germline V gene, CDR1 is SGHNT and CDR2 is YENEEA. In DNA form, the CDR3 reads TGTGCCAGCAGCCCCGGGGGAGGGAAGTTTGAAGCTTTCTTT. It codes for CASSPGGGKFEAFF.

In the case of this clone: The sample has other DNA sequences that encode this CDR3 too. The V and J genes are TRBV7-9 and TRBJ2-7; perhaps TRBD1 as D (6 bases). Trimming removed 8 bases at V and 1 base at J, with 9 bases between. The CDR3 covers 12 residues. Per the germline V gene, CDR1 is SEHNR and CDR2 is FQNEAQ (reference sequence). The CDR3 DNA reads as TGTGCCAGCGGGGGCCGATCCTACGAGCAGTACTTC. Its translation: CASGGRSYEQYF.

V is TRBV18 and J is TRBJ2-2; 9 bases map to TRBD1. J gave up 7 bases and V 2 bases, and 5 bases lay outside the gene matches. The CDR3 is 15 residues long. Per germline, CDR1 KGHSH and CDR2 LQKENI. The CDR3 region is CASSPDDRGGGELFF. The DNA of the CDR3 is TGTGCCAGCTCACCAGACGACAGGGGGGGCGGGGAGCTGTTTTTT.

The V call is TRBV5-1, the J call TRBJ1-1, with a weak D call TRBD1 (6 bases). V lost 2 bases and J 0 bases, leaving 14 bases between the germline ends. The length of the CDR3 is 16 residues. Germline V CDR1 and CDR2: SGHRS, YFSETQ. DNA for the CDR3: TGCGCCAGCAGCTTTGTACAGGGTTCCGTGAACACTGAAGCTTTCTTT. Translating it yields CASSFVQGSVNTEAFF.

This clone was observed a handful of times. The J gene is TRBJ1-3, the V gene TRBV6-6; D call uncertain. The germline V gene has CDR1 MNHNY and CDR2 SVGAGI (reference sequence). The germline V and J ends were trimmed by 0 bases and 3 bases, with 6 bases remaining between them. This CDR3 comprises 14 residues. Written as DNA, the CDR3 is TGTGCCAGCAGTTACTCGGAGAATGGAAACACCATATATTTT. Translated, it gives CASSYSENGNTIYF.

J is TRBJ2-5 and V is TRBV5-4; 13 bases are shared with TRBD2. The V gene's germline CDR1 is SGHNT and CDR2 YYREEE (reference sequence). The CDR3 consists of 19 residues. The J segment lost 5 bases and the V segment lost 5 bases, leaving 18 bases of the junction unmatched. DNA for the CDR3: TGTGCCAGCAGTTTCGGACTAGCGGGGGATGTTGTTAGCGGGGAGACCCAGTACTTC. Encoded protein: CASSFGLAGDVVSGETQYF.

This rearrangement joins TRBV7-2 to TRBJ2-7; TRBD1 matches at 9 bases. Germline trimming cut 1 base from V and 7 bases from J; bases unmatched to any gene: 11. The CDR3 length is 16 residues. Per germline, CDR1 SGHTA and CDR2 FQGNSA. The CDR3 region has the DNA TGTGCCAGCAGCTTAGGGGGGGACAGGGTCGGTGCAGAGCAGTACTTC. This gives the protein CASSLGGDRVGAEQYF.

The genes are TRBV27 and TRBJ2-3, with 11 bases matching TRBD2. This CDR3 has 18 residues. CDR1 and CDR2 (germline): MNHEY, SMNVEV (reference sequence). Trimming removed 4 bases from V and 6 bases from J; junction bases left unmatched: 15. Here the CDR3 reads CASSSTPLAGDPPDTQYF. The CDR3 nucleotides read TGTGCCAGCAGTTCGACCCCACTAGCGGGAGATCCCCCGGATACGCAGTATTTT.

The chain combines TRBV19 with TRBJ1-1; a weak D match, TRBD1 (5 bases). Germline-derived CDR1 and CDR2 are LNHDA and SQIVND (reference sequence). The CDR3 has 15 residues. V was shortened by 4 bases and J by 3 bases, with 15 bases between the two germline ends. The CDR3 DNA reads as TGTGCCAGTAGTAGGCAGGGAAGGAGTGACACTGAAGCTTTCTTT. This gives the protein CASSRQGRSDTEAFF.